The 32 T cell receptor beta chains given below trace back to one sample, sequenced in a study of T cells in Graves' hyperthyroidism and ophthalmopathy. The investigators amplified TCR beta CDR3 regions from RNA transcripts. The HTBI set primed first-round TCR CDR3 RT-PCR. From the multiplex PCR reads, TCRdb called clonotypes with MiXCR, one entry per CDR3 protein. This table has 500,000 or so distinct CDR3 sequences, approximately 16% appearing once. The sample comprised blood. The receptors stem from a woman in her thirties with Graves' ophthalmopathy.

This clonotype has only a few counts. V and J are TRBV12-3 or TRBV12-4 and TRBJ1-4; 11 bases line up with TRBD1. The CDR3 is 13 residues long. With 7 bases clipped from V and 6 bases from J, the junction kept 1 base outside the gene matches. The CDR3 sequence is CASKGQGDEKLFF. The CDR3 nucleotides read TGTGCCAGCAAGGGACAGGGGGATGAAAAACTGTTTTTT.

There are many counts of this clonotype. V usage is TRBV3-1 and J usage is TRBJ1-1; unclear D gene. The CDR3 is 15 residues long. The germline V gene encodes CDR1 LGHDT and CDR2 YNNKEL (reference sequence). Trimming cost V 0 bases and J 5 bases, with 13 bases left between them. CDR3 amino acids: CASSQEPHDRTEAFF. Here the CDR3 DNA reads TGTGCCAGCAGCCAAGAACCACATGATAGGACTGAAGCTTTCTTT.

This clonotype was recorded at least ten times. The chain links TRBV28 to TRBJ1-1; D remains ambiguous. The V gene's germline CDR1 is MDHEN and CDR2 SYDVKM. The CDR3 contains 14 residues. Trimming removed 8 bases from V and 0 bases from J, with 13 bases in between. CDR3 region: CASRRRRMNTEAFF. CDR3 DNA sequence: TGTGCCAGCCGGAGGAGGAGGATGAACACTGAAGCTTTCTTT.

The V call is TRBV14, the J call TRBJ1-4; D not certain. The germline V and J ends were trimmed by 4 bases and 7 bases, with 16 bases remaining between them. The CDR3 spans 15 residues. The germline gives CDR1 SGHDN, CDR2 FVKESK. CDR3 sequence: CASSPASGWSEKLFF. CDR3 bases: TGTGCCAGCAGCCCCGCATCGGGGTGGAGTGAAAAACTGTTTTTT.

V usage is TRBV12-3 or TRBV12-4 and J usage is TRBJ2-5; D may be TRBD2 (6 bases). Trimming stripped 5 bases from V and 5 bases from J, with 30 bases between. The CDR3 contains 19 residues. The CDR3 loop is CASSAAWASGGMVRETQYF. For the CDR3, the DNA is TGTGCCAGCAGTGCCGCCTGGGCAAGTGGCGGGATGGTTCGGGAGACCCAGTACTTC.

This clonotype was found a few times. The CDR3 is CASSPIDSVGEQYF. The CDR3 nucleotides read TGTGCCAGCAGTCCAATTGACAGCGTAGGCGAGCAGTACTTC. V is TRBV28 and J is TRBJ2-7, with D perhaps TRBD1 (5 bases). The V and J ends lost 5 bases and 6 bases respectively, with 17 bases between them. CDR3 length: 14 amino acids. In germline, CDR1 is MDHEN, CDR2 SYDVKM.

The V call is TRBV5-1, the J call TRBJ2-6; 8 positions agree with TRBD2. The CDR3 runs 17 residues. The V gene's germline CDR1 is SGHRS and CDR2 YFSETQ. V dropped 3 bases and J dropped 2; count of bases not matched to a gene: 7. CDR3 protein: CASSSGLALAGANVLTF. In DNA, the CDR3 is TGCGCCAGCAGCTCTGGACTAGCTTTAGCTGGGGCCAACGTCCTGACTTTC.

J is TRBJ2-2 and V is TRBV6-1; D not resolved. Trimming took off 5 bases at V and 11 bases at J, with 12 bases between the two ends. Looked up from germline, CDR1 is MNHNS and CDR2 is SASEGT. CDR3 length equals 12 residues. In DNA form, the CDR3 reads TGTGCCAGCAGTCCCCCATCAGCTGAGCTGTTTTTT. As protein: CASSPPSAELFF.

This clonotype turned up a few times. The chain joins TRBV28 to TRBJ2-1; D gene ambiguous. Trimming pared 2 bases from V and 4 bases from J, leaving 12 bases between. The V gene's germline CDR1 is MDHEN and CDR2 SYDVKM. The CDR3 is 15 residues long. The CDR3 DNA reads as TGTGCCAGCAGTTTACTTGGGGTACAGTACAATGAGCAGTTCTTC. This sequence encodes CASSLLGVQYNEQFF.

The chain couples TRBV27 to TRBJ1-2, with TRBD1 matching over 9 bases. Per germline, CDR1 MNHEY and CDR2 SMNVEV (reference sequence). The CDR3 is made up of 13 amino acids. J was trimmed by 8 bases and V by 9 bases; bases with no gene match: 10. The CDR3 is CASTGGSVGGYTF. The CDR3 nucleotides read TGTGCCAGTACAGGGGGCAGTGTGGGGGGCTACACCTTC.

This clonotype was detected a few times. The chain recombines TRBV9 with TRBJ2-1; no clear D. Germline V lookup: CDR1 SGDLS, CDR2 YYNGEE. This CDR3 spans 16 amino acids. The ends were cut back, 1 base at V and 9 bases at J, with 20 bases in the middle. Here the CDR3 reads CASSVLGLYGNSEQFF. The DNA for the CDR3 is TGTGCCAGCAGCGTACTGGGGTTGTACGGAAATAGTGAGCAGTTCTTC.

At least ten counts were recorded for this clonotype. The gene calls are TRBV2 and TRBJ1-5, with D tentatively TRBD1 (5 bases). The germline V gene has CDR1 SNHLY and CDR2 FYNNEI. The CDR3 is made up of 13 amino acids. V was cut by 6 bases and J by 5 bases, with 11 bases left in between. The CDR3 DNA is TGTGCCAGCAGCAGGGTTCAAGATCAGCCCCAGCATTTT. Amino acids: CASSRVQDQPQHF.

This clonotype appeared many times. J is TRBJ1-1 and V is TRBV7-2; no reliable D call. From germline, CDR1 is SGHTA and CDR2 FQGNSA. The V gene lost 5 bases and the J gene lost 5 bases, with 15 bases spanning the gap. This CDR3 spans 14 amino acids. CDR3: CASSLRAIGTEAFF. In nucleotides, the CDR3 is TGTGCCAGCAGCCTCCGGGCCATAGGTACTGAAGCTTTCTTT. Complete variable domain (other parts from reference TRBV7-2 and TRBJ1-1): GAGVSQSPSNKVTEKGKDVELRCDPISGHTALYWYRQSLGQGLEFLIYFQGNSAPDKSGLPSDRFSAERTGGSVSTLTIQRTQQEDSAVYLCASSLRAIGTEAFFGQGTRLTVV.

This chain uses TRBV12-5 with TRBJ2-1; 7 nucleotides line up with TRBD1. V shed 5 bases and J 7 bases; nucleotides not matched to a gene: 5. Germline V lookup: CDR1 LGHNT, CDR2 FRNRAP. The CDR3 has 13 residues. CDR3 residues: CASGPGTENEQFF. The CDR3 region has the DNA TGTGCTAGTGGTCCCGGGACAGAAAATGAGCAGTTCTTC.

This clonotype turned up a few times. The CDR3 nucleotides are TGTGCCAGCAGCGCGAAAAACAGGGCCCATGTGGATACGCAGTATTTT. It encodes CASSAKNRAHVDTQYF. The chain recombines TRBV7-2 with TRBJ2-3; tentatively, D is TRBD1 (6 bases). In germline, CDR1 is SGHTA, CDR2 FQGNSA. The ends were cut back, 5 bases at V and 6 bases at J, with 21 bases in the middle. The CDR3 runs 16 residues. Drawing the rest from reference TRBV7-2 and TRBJ2-3, the complete variable domain is GAGVSQSPSNKVTEKGKDVELRCDPISGHTALYWYRQSLGQGLEFLIYFQGNSAPDKSGLPSDRFSAERTGGSVSTLTIQRTQQEDSAVYLCASSAKNRAHVDTQYFGPGTRLTVL.

This clonotype showed up many times. V is TRBV7-2 and J is TRBJ1-5; 7 bases fit TRBD1. Germline trimming cut 5 bases from V and 1 base from J; bases unmatched to any gene: 11. The germline CDR1 and CDR2 sequences are SGHTA and FQGNSA. The CDR3 has 17 amino acids. The CDR3 bases are TGTGCCAGCAGCAACAGGGGAACCTCGCTAAGCAATCAGCCCCAGCATTTT. It yields the protein CASSNRGTSLSNQPQHF.

This clonotype has ten or more counts. A much larger clone lies one base from this, so it may be a read error. This rearrangement joins TRBV12-3 or TRBV12-4 to TRBJ2-7; D may be TRBD2 (6 bases). CDR3 length equals 14 residues. V lost 7 bases to trimming and J lost 2 bases, with 15 bases between them. In nucleotides, the CDR3 is TGTGCCAGCAACCCTAGCGACGGCACCTACGAGCAGTACTTC. Encoded protein: CASNPSDGTYEQYF.

The table lists this clonotype with a few counts. This chain joins TRBV6-1 and TRBJ2-7; D is unresolved. The CDR3 runs 14 residues. Trimming pared 6 bases from V and 2 bases from J, leaving 14 bases between. The germline gives CDR1 MNHNS, CDR2 SASEGT. CDR3 nucleotide sequence: TGTGCCAGCAGCCCAGAGCCCGGGCCCTACGAGCAGTACTTC. It is translated as CASSPEPGPYEQYF.

This clonotype has a count of ten or more. The V call is TRBV20-1, the J call TRBJ2-2; TRBD2 agrees at 9 bases. The V gene end was trimmed by 0 bases and the J gene end by 5 bases; junction bases not matched to a gene: 10. In germline, CDR1 is DFQATT, CDR2 SNEGSKA (reference sequence). The CDR3 has 17 amino acids. The CDR3 protein is CSARDSRGGVWTGELFF. Written as DNA, the CDR3 is TGCAGTGCTAGAGATAGCCGCGGGGGGGTCTGGACCGGGGAGCTGTTTTTT.

The gene calls are TRBV13 and TRBJ2-2, with 11 bases that match TRBD2. With 5 bases clipped from V and 7 bases from J, the junction kept 15 bases outside the gene matches. Germline V gives CDR1 PRHDT, CDR2 FYEKMQ (reference sequence). This CDR3 has 18 amino acids. The chain's CDR3 is CASSGATVLAGAGGELFF. Written as DNA, the CDR3 is TGTGCCAGCAGCGGAGCCACCGTACTAGCGGGGGCGGGCGGGGAGCTGTTTTTT. The variable domain in full, completed from reference TRBV13 and TRBJ2-2, reads AAGVIQSPRHLIKEKRETATLKCYPIPRHDTVYWYQQGPGQDPQFLISFYEKMQSDKGSIPDRFSAQQFSDYHSELNMSSLELGDSALYFCASSGATVLAGAGGELFFGEGSRLTVL.

Many counts were recorded for this clonotype. The chain carries TRBV12-3 or TRBV12-4 and TRBJ2-2; 9 nucleotides align to TRBD1. J lost 6 bases, V lost 6 bases, and 8 bases had no gene match. This CDR3 region has 15 residues. The CDR3: CASSQGQGPSGELFF. CDR3 in DNA: TGTGCCAGCAGCCAGGGACAGGGCCCGTCCGGGGAGCTGTTTTTT.

This clonotype occurred a few times. The chain uses TRBV7-2 and TRBJ2-1; D gene uncertain. The length of the CDR3 is 13 residues. With 3 bases removed from V and 6 bases from J, the gap between germline ends came to 9 bases. Germline V gene data show CDR1 as SGHTA and CDR2 as FQGNSA. Here the CDR3 reads CASSFQQFNEQFF. DNA of the CDR3: TGTGCCAGCAGCTTTCAACAATTCAATGAGCAGTTCTTC.

This clonotype was counted at least ten times. This sequence joins TRBV12-3 or TRBV12-4 and TRBJ2-5, with TRBD2 as a possible D gene (6 bases). V dropped 2 bases and J dropped 5 bases, with 15 bases sitting between them. The CDR3 is 15 residues long. In DNA form, the CDR3 reads TGTGCCAGCAGTTTAAGGCAGGTTGGGAGGGAGACCCAGTACTTC. Translation: CASSLRQVGRETQYF.

This clonotype has a count of ten or more. The chain employs TRBV3-1 and TRBJ1-1; D not resolved. Trimming removed 0 bases from V and 6 bases from J, with 8 bases in between. Germline CDR1 reads LGHDT; CDR2 reads YNNKEL (reference sequence). This CDR3 has 13 amino acids. The CDR3 region is CASSQDHFAEAFF. The CDR3, as DNA: TGTGCCAGCAGCCAAGACCATTTCGCTGAAGCTTTCTTT.

This clonotype was detected ten times or more. The chain joins TRBV20-1 to TRBJ2-1, with 9 bases fitting TRBD2. With 0 bases clipped from V and 9 bases from J, the junction kept 6 bases outside the gene matches. This CDR3 is built from 14 residues. CDR1 and CDR2 from the germline V gene are DFQATT and SNEGSKA (reference sequence). The DNA of the CDR3 is TGCAGTGCTAGAGATGGGATAGCGGGAGTTGAGCAGTTCTTC. It is translated as CSARDGIAGVEQFF.

This chain uses TRBV7-2 with TRBJ2-7, with D perhaps matching TRBD2 (5 bases). There are 14 residues in the CDR3. V was trimmed by 3 bases and J by 3 bases, leaving 12 bases between them. Germline assignment: CDR1 SGHTA and CDR2 FQGNSA. CDR3 nucleotide sequence: TGTGCCAGCAGCTTGGCTAGCAGCAGCTACGAGCAGTACTTC. Translated, it gives CASSLASSSYEQYF.

The V and J genes are TRBV19 and TRBJ2-5; D possibly corresponds to TRBD1 (6 bases). Trimming stripped 0 bases from V and 2 bases from J, with 13 bases between. This CDR3 is built from 16 residues. Germline V gene lookup returns CDR1 LNHDA and CDR2 SQIVND (reference sequence). Here the CDR3 DNA reads TGTGCCAGTAGTATAGAGACAGGCCTCGGACAAGAGACCCAGTACTTC. Encoded protein: CASSIETGLGQETQYF.

The chain recombines TRBV15 with TRBJ2-5, with TRBD1 identical over 9 bases. CDR1 is LNHNV, CDR2 YYDKDF, per germline (reference sequence). V lost 3 bases to trimming and J lost 5 bases; unmatched junction nucleotides: 4. The CDR3 sequence is 14 residues long. This chain's CDR3 is CATSSDRGWETQYF. CDR3 nucleotide sequence: TGTGCCACCAGCAGCGACAGGGGGTGGGAGACCCAGTACTTC.

The V call is TRBV7-2, the J call TRBJ2-4; 9 positions agree with TRBD1. CDR3 size: 15 residues. The junction had 9 bases not matched to a gene; V was cut back by 5 bases and J by 7 bases. Germline loops: CDR1 SGHTA, CDR2 FQGNSA. CDR3 bases: TGTGCCAGCAGCCCTCGGACAGGGGCGGTGAACATTCAGTACTTC. Its translation is CASSPRTGAVNIQYF.

V usage is TRBV6-1 and J usage is TRBJ1-2; 11 positions match TRBD1. Trimming cost V 7 bases and J 5 bases; bases outside gene matches: 9. This CDR3 comprises 15 residues. The germline CDR1 and CDR2 sequences are MNHNS and SASEGT. The CDR3 DNA reads as TGTGCCAGCATCACACCGGGACAGGGGGGGTATGGCTACACCTTC. This codes for CASITPGQGGYGYTF.

Worth noting for this clonotype: This clone may be a read error of a much larger clone one base away. V and J are TRBV30 and TRBJ2-1; 10 nucleotides line up with TRBD2. The germline V gene has CDR1 GTSNPN and CDR2 SVGIG (reference sequence). The length of the CDR3 is 16 residues. The CDR3 sequence is CAWSVVAPGLAHEQSF. The CDR3 DNA follows: TGTGCCTGGAGTGTAGTCGCACCGGGACTAGCGCATGAGCAGTCCTTC.

This clonotype was seen only a few times. The chain carries TRBV20-1 and TRBJ1-4; no clear D. The length of the CDR3 is 13 residues. Per the germline V gene, CDR1 is DFQATT and CDR2 is SNEGSKA (reference sequence). Trimming cost V 6 bases and J 3 bases, with 11 bases left between them. Written as DNA, the CDR3 is TGCAGTGCGTCAGGTGCGGCTAATGAAAAACTGTTTTTT. Its protein is CSASGAANEKLFF.